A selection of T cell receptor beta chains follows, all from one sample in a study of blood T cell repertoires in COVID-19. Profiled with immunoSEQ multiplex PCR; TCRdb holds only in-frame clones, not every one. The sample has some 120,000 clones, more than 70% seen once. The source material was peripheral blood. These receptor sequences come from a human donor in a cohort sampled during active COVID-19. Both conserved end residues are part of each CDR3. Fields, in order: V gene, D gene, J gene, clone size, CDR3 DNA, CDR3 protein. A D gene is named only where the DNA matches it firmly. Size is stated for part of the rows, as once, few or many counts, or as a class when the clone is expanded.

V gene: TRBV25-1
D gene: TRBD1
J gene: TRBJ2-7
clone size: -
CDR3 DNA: TGTGCCAGCAGTGTTAGTCGCGGGACAGGGCGATACGAGCAGTACTTC
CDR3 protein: CASSVSRGTGRYEQYF

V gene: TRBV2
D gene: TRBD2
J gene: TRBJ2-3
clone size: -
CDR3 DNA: TGTGCCAGCAGTGGGGGACTAGTCGGGAAGGATACGCAGTATTTT
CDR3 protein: CASSGGLVGKDTQYF

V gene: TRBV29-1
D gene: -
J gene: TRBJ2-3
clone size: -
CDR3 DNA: TGCAGCGTTGCAATCCGACAGGACACAGATACGCAGTATTTT
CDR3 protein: CSVAIRQDTDTQYF

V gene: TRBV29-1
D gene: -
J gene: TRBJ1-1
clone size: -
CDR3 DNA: TGCAGCGTTGGGGGCGGGGGCACTGAAGCTTTCTTT
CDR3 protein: CSVGGGGTEAFF

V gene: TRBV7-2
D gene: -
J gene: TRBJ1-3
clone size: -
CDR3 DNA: TGTGCCAGCAGCTTTGCATCCTGGGGAGGGTTTGGTGGAAACACCATATATTTT
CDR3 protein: CASSFASWGGFGGNTIYF

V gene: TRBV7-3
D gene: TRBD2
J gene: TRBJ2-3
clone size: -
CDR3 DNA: TGTGCCAGCAGCTTAGGACTAGCGTACACAGATACGCAGTATTTT
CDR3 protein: CASSLGLAYTDTQYF

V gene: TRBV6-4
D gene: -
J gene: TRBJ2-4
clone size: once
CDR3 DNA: TGTGCCAGCAGTGACTCTTCCCAGGGGAGAAACATTCAGTACTTC
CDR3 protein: CASSDSSQGRNIQYF

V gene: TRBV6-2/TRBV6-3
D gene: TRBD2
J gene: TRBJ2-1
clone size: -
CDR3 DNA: TGTGCCAGCAGTTACTTAAAGGTAGTGGGACTAGCGGTCTACAATGAGCAGTTCTTC
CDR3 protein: CASSYLKVVGLAVYNEQFF

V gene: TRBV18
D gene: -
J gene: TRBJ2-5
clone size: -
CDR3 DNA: TGTGCCAGCTCACCGGGCAGGAAAGAGACCCAGTACTTC
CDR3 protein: CASSPGRKETQYF

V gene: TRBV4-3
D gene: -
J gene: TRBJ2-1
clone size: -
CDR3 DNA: TGCGCCAGCAGCCGAGGACGGGACTCCTACAATGAGCAGTTCTTC
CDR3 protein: CASSRGRDSYNEQFF

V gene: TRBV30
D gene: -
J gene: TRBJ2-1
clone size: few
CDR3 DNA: TGTGCCTGGGCCCGGACAGCCTCGGGGAATGAGCAGTTCTTC
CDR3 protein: CAWARTASGNEQFF

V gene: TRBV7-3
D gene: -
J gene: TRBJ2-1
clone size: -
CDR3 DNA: TGTGCCAGCAGCTTAACAGGGGGAGGGAATGAGCAGTTCTTC
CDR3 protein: CASSLTGGGNEQFF

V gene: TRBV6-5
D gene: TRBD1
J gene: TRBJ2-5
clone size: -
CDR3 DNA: TGTGCCAGCAGTTCCCCCGACAGGGTAGGGACCCAGTACTTC
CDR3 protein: CASSSPDRVGTQYF

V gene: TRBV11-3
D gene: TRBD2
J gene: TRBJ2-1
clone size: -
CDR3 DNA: TGTGCCAGCAGCTCTAGCCTCTTTAAAGCGGGAGGGTTAAATGAGCAGTTCTTC
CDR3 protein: CASSSSLFKAGGLNEQFF

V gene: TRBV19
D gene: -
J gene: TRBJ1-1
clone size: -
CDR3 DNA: TGTGCCAGTAGTGAAAGGGGAGGGTCTGGTATAACTGAAGCTTTCTTT
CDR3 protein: CASSERGGSGITEAFF

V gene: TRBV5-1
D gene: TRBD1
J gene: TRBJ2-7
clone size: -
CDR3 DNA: TGCGCCAGCAGCGTTGGATCTGGACAGGGAGTCTACGAGCAGTACTTC
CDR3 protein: CASSVGSGQGVYEQYF

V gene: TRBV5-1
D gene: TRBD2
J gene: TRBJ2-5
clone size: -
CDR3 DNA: TGCGCCAGCGCTTATATAGCGGGAGCTGGGGGGACCCAGTACTTC
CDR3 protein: CASAYIAGAGGTQYF

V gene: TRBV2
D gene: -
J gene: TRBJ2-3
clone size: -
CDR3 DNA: TGTGCCAGCAGTGTTGGGGGGAGCCTCACAGATACGCAGTATTTT
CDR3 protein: CASSVGGSLTDTQYF

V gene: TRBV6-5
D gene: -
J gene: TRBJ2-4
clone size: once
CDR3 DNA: TGTGCCAGCAGCCCCCAGTTCGCCAAAAACATTCAGTACTTC
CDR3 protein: CASSPQFAKNIQYF

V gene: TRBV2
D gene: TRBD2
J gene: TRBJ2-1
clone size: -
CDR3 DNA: TGTGCCAGCAGTGAAGCAGGACTAGCGGGGCTAAATGAGCAGTTCTTC
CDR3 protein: CASSEAGLAGLNEQFF

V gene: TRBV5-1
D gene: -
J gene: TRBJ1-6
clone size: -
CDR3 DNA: TGCGCCAGCCACGAGGGCAGCTCCTATAATTCACCCCTCCACTTT
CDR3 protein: CASHEGSSYNSPLHF

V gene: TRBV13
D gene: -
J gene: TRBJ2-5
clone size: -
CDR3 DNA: TGTGCCAGCAGCTCCGAAGAGACCCAGTACTTC
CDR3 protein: CASSSEETQYF

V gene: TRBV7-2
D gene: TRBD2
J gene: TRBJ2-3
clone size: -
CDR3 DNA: TGTGCCAGCAGCTCCGGGACTAGCGGGAGGGGACCTATTTTTAAGCAGTATTTT
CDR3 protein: CASSSGTSGRGPIFKQYF

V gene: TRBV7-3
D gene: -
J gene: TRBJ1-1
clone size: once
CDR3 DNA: TGTGCCAGCAGCTTTTCCCAGAACACTGAAGCTTTCTTT
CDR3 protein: CASSFSQNTEAFF